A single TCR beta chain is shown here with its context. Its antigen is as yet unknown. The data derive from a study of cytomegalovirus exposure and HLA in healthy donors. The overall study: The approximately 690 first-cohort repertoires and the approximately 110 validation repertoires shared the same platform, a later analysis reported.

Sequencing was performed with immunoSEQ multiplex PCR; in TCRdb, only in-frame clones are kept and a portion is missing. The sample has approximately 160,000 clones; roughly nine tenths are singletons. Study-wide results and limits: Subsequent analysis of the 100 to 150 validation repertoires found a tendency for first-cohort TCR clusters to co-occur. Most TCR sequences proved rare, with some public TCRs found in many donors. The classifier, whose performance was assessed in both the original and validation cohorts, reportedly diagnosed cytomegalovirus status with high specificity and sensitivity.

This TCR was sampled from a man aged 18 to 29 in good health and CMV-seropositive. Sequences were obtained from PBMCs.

The CDR3 sequence is CASSIRTLSYEQYF. CDR3 coding DNA: TGTGCCAGTAGTATAAGGACTTTAAGCTACGAGCAGTACTTC. The chain has TRBV19 and TRBJ2-7, with D perhaps TRBD2 (5 bases). The CDR3 totals 14 residues. Trimming stripped 2 bases from V and 3 bases from J, with 11 bases between. The germline V gene encodes CDR1 LNHDA and CDR2 SQIVND (reference sequence).